A single sample is the source of the 7 T cell receptor beta chains below, sequenced in a study of radiotherapy plus CTLA-4 blockade in lung cancer. Clones were sequenced by immunoSEQ multiplex PCR, and TCRdb holds only the in-frame ones, with some missing. Of about 70,000 clones in the sample, about 80% were seen once. Sequenced material: peripheral blood, taken from a patient treated with radiotherapy plus ipilimumab. The receptors originated from a human donor with non-small cell lung cancer who had a complete response to radiotherapy plus ipilimumab.

The J gene is TRBJ1-1, the V gene TRBV14; a weak D match, TRBD1 (6 bases). V shed 0 bases and J shed 4 bases, with 15 bases lying between them. Per the germline V gene, CDR1 is SGHDN and CDR2 is FVKESK. The CDR3 has 16 residues. CDR3 sequence reads: CASSQDYSARGTEAFF. The CDR3, as DNA: TGTGCCAGCAGCCAAGATTATTCCGCCAGGGGCACTGAAGCTTTCTTT.

The rearrangement links TRBV7-8 to TRBJ2-7; D is possibly TRBD1 (5 bases). This CDR3 has 15 residues. Germline CDR1 reads SGHVS; CDR2 reads FQNEAQ. Trimming cost V 7 bases and J 4 bases, with 20 bases left between them. The CDR3 sequence: CASTNTRAGPYEQYF. The DNA for the CDR3 is TGTGCCAGCACCAACACCAGGGCAGGGCCTTACGAGCAGTACTTC.

A remark on this clone: Compared with germline, one end of the junction differs, possibly owing to a read error. The chain is built from TRBV11-3 and TRBJ2-2, with a possible D match to TRBD1 (5 bases). Looked up from germline, CDR1 is SGHNT and CDR2 is YENEEA. CDR3 length: 16 residues. The CDR3 region is CANSLGWTLYTGELFF. CDR3 in DNA: TGTGCCAACAGCTTAGGCTGGACATTATACACCGGGGAGCTGTTTTTT. The full variable domain, its missing parts supplied by reference TRBV11-3 and TRBJ2-2, is EAGVVQSPRYKIIEKKQPVAFWCNPISGHNTLYWYLQNLGQGPELLIRYENEEAVDDSQLPKDRFSAERLKGVDSTLKIQPAELGDSAVYLCANSLGWTLYTGELFFGEGSRLTVL.

The chain uses TRBV30 and TRBJ1-3; D is uncertain. Germline V gives CDR1 GTSNPN, CDR2 SVGIG (reference sequence). The CDR3 sequence is 15 residues long. Between the trimmed V and J ends, which lost 0 bases and 4 bases, there was a span of 13 bases. The CDR3 coding sequence is TGTGCCTGGAGTGTTCCTTCCATATCGGGAAACACCATATATTTT. It yields the protein CAWSVPSISGNTIYF.

This sequence joins TRBV11-3 and TRBJ1-1; maybe TRBD1 (5 bases). The V end lost 2 bases, the J end lost 5 bases, and 9 bases lay between the germline ends. Germline V gene lookup returns CDR1 SGHNT and CDR2 YENEEA. The CDR3 is made up of 13 amino acids. DNA of the CDR3: TGTGCCAGCAGCTTATTTAGGGGAACTGAAGCTTTCTTT. This translates into CASSLFRGTEAFF.

The rearrangement uses TRBV29-1 and TRBJ2-2; 8 nucleotides agree with TRBD1. Trimming at V came to 3 bases and at J to 7 bases, leaving 10 bases not matched to a gene. Germline-derived CDR1 and CDR2 are SQVTM and ANQGSEA. The CDR3 is 15 amino acids. CDR3: CSVDVRQGASGELFF. The CDR3 region has the DNA TGCAGCGTTGATGTGAGGCAGGGGGCAAGCGGGGAGCTGTTTTTT.

The chain is built from TRBV5-8 and TRBJ2-1; D uncertain. Germline V gene lookup returns CDR1 SGHTS and CDR2 YDEGEE. The CDR3 runs 13 residues. Between the trimmed V and J ends, which lost 2 bases and 5 bases, there was a span of 8 bases. DNA of the CDR3: TGTGCCAGCAGCTTAAGGCAGAACAATGAGCAGTTCTTC. Encoded protein: CASSLRQNNEQFF. Full variable domain (rest looked up from reference TRBV5-8 and TRBJ2-1): EAGVTQSPTHLIKTRGQQATLRCSPISGHTSVYWYQQALGLGLQFLLWYDEGEERNRGNFPPRFSGRQFPNYSSELNVNALELEDSALYLCASSLRQNNEQFFGPGTRLTVL.